The clone carrying this T cell receptor (beta chain) showed up just a few times. Its target is not known. This specimen belongs to a study of T cells after yellow fever vaccination. Findings of the study overall: In post-booster samples, most primary-vaccination clones reappeared (approximately 96% CD4, 70% to 90% CD8). Some clonotypes, a small share, were shared between CD4 and CD8 compartments. Researchers report a weaker secondary response that nonetheless peaked faster, day 5 versus 15.

Conversion of TCR transcripts into cDNA relied on 5'RACE template switching, which added a universal primer site and UMIs. TCRdb redid the calling of the 5' RACE reads with MiXCR, one entry per CDR3 protein. This table holds some 550,000 distinct CDR3 sequences, about 19% found once. CDR3 size: 15 residues. Trimming left V 0 bases short and J 0 bases short, with 8 bases between. Germline CDR1 reads SEHNR; CDR2 reads FQNEAQ (reference sequence). The V call is TRBV7-9, the J call TRBJ2-5; possible D gene TRBD1, 6 bases. This TCR came from a man aged 30-40 years who received the YFV17D yellow fever vaccine. The sequencing used PBMCs, collected 15 days after the yellow fever booster vaccination. CDR3 in DNA: TGTGCCAGCAGCTTAGCCGGACAGTACCAAGAGACCCAGTACTTC. Its translation: CASSLAGQYQETQYF.